The T cell receptor (beta chain) under discussion was sequenced for a study of T cell responses to AZD1222 COVID-19 vaccine. Study-level information: Second-dose schedules of about 4 or about 12 weeks were combined.

This table comes from immunoSEQ multiplex PCR, and its TCRdb copy is limited to in-frame clones, with some not included. The sample lists 90,000 to 110,000 clones, around 90% seen once, with around 4.8% in the top ten. This CDR3 is 14 amino acids long. CDR1 and CDR2 (germline): SGHKS, YYEKEE (reference sequence). V was pared by 0 bases and J by 3 bases, with 9 bases between. In the case of this clone: Its matching antigen is unknown.

Study-level results: White British donors predominated, females outnumbered males, and clonal diversity was possibly underestimated.

The chain carries TRBV5-5 and TRBJ1-2; D is uncertain. The origin of this receptor is an adult in good health. The sample was peripheral blood, taken on day 0 of AZD1222 vaccination. The chain's CDR3 is CASSLEAVHYGYTF. The CDR3 nucleotides read TGTGCCAGCAGCTTGGAGGCGGTACACTATGGCTACACCTTC.